Following are 25 T cell receptor beta chains from one sample sequenced in a study of Ad26.COV2.S vaccination and SARS-CoV-2 variants. Data came from immunoSEQ multiplex PCR; TCRdb stores just in-frame clones and leaves some out. The profile shows about 280,000 clones, around 87% of them singletons. Treatment noted: some 20 received Ad26.COV2.S at low or high dose, single or two shots; about 5 received placebo; per-sample allocation not given. Day 63 after the first injection of vaccine or placebo was the sampling time. The sequenced sample was peripheral blood, obtained in a trial of Ad26.COV2.S vaccine versus placebo. These receptors all come from a person between 18 and 60 years old who received the Ad26.COV2.S COVID-19 vaccine or a placebo.

This clone was seen just once. At one end the junction does not follow the germline gene, possibly because of a read error. The chain links TRBV4-2 to TRBJ2-1, with TRBD2 matching over 9 bases. Germline V CDR1 and CDR2: LGHNA, YNFKEQ. This CDR3 contains 16 residues. CDR3 DNA: TGTGCCAGCAGCCACCCCGGGACTAGCTCCAACAATGAGCAGTTCTTC. Translated: CASSHPGTSSNNEQFF.

The gene calls are TRBV12-5 and TRBJ1-1; no reliable D call. The germline gives CDR1 LGHNT, CDR2 FRNRAP. The CDR3 has 15 amino acids. The V and J ends lost 1 base and 0 bases respectively, with 9 bases between them. The CDR3 spells CASGLGPELNTEAFF. The CDR3 DNA reads as TGTGCTAGTGGTTTGGGGCCCGAGCTGAACACTGAAGCTTTCTTT.

The chain has TRBV4-2 and TRBJ1-6; no definite D call. The CDR3 has 15 amino acids. The V and J ends lost 1 base and 7 bases respectively, with 11 bases between them. CDR1 and CDR2 from the germline V gene are LGHNA and YNFKEQ. The CDR3 bases are TGTGCCAGCAGCCAAGTGGTCAGGCACAATTCACCCCTCCACTTT. Translated: CASSQVVRHNSPLHF.

The CDR3 DNA sequence: TGTGCCAGCAGCTTGAGAAGCGGGGGGGACAATGAGCAGTTCTTC. This codes for CASSLRSGGDNEQFF. The genes are TRBV5-5 and TRBJ2-1; 10 positions agree with TRBD2. V shed 1 base, J shed 5 bases, and the junction held 3 bases outside the gene matches. Per the germline V gene, CDR1 is SGHKS and CDR2 is YYEKEE (reference sequence). The CDR3 runs 15 residues.

The rearrangement joins TRBV25-1 to TRBJ1-2; TRBD1 matches 7 bases. The CDR3 is 14 amino acids. In germline, CDR1 is MGHDK, CDR2 SYGVNS. After removal of 6 bases from V and 4 bases from J, the junction contained 8 bases not matched to a gene. The CDR3 DNA sequence: TGTGCCAGCAGCCAACAGGGGTCCCTCTATGGCTACACCTTC. It is translated as CASSQQGSLYGYTF.

The chain uses TRBV7-2 and TRBJ2-1; 7 bases agree with TRBD2. The CDR3 spans 15 residues. J was trimmed by 4 bases and V by 6 bases; bases with no gene match: 9. Germline CDR1 is SGHTA and CDR2 is FQGNSA. CDR3 residues: CASRVGLVRYNEQFF. The CDR3 DNA reads TGTGCCAGCAGAGTAGGACTAGTTCGATACAATGAGCAGTTCTTC. The variable domain in full, completed from reference TRBV7-2 and TRBJ2-1, reads GAGVSQSPSNKVTEKGKDVELRCDPISGHTALYWYRQSLGQGLEFLIYFQGNSAPDKSGLPSDRFSAERTGGSVSTLTIQRTQQEDSAVYLCASRVGLVRYNEQFFGPGTRLTVL.

This clone has more than one count but fewer than ten. The chain employs TRBV6-1 and TRBJ1-5; tentatively, D is TRBD1 (6 bases). This CDR3 is 17 amino acids long. V was pared by 2 bases and J by 0 bases, with 14 bases between. Germline lookup yields CDR1 MNHNS and CDR2 SASEGT. Written as DNA, the CDR3 is TGTGCCAGCAGTGAACGACAGGTCCCTTATAGCAATCAGCCCCAGCATTTT. It is translated as CASSERQVPYSNQPQHF.

The chain links TRBV4-2 to TRBJ2-1, with 8 bases that match TRBD2. The CDR3 spans 15 residues. Germline V lookup: CDR1 LGHNA, CDR2 YNFKEQ. V was pared by 4 bases and J by 4 bases, with 6 bases of the junction left unmatched. The CDR3 region is CASSPLGGRYNEQFF. The CDR3 DNA is TGTGCCAGCAGCCCGCTTGGCGGGAGGTACAATGAGCAGTTCTTC.

CDR3 sequence reads: CASCPLVDTEAFF. The CDR3 region has the DNA TGTGCCAGCTGCCCGTTGGTGGACACTGAAGCTTTCTTT. The chain is built from TRBV12-3 or TRBV12-4 and TRBJ1-1; no reliable D call. The ends were cut back, 8 bases at V and 3 bases at J, with 13 bases in the middle. The CDR3 extends over 13 amino acids.

The chain couples TRBV7-9 to TRBJ2-7; either TRBD1 or TRBD2 may fit D (6 bases each). CDR3 length: 14 residues. V was cut by 3 bases and J by 2 bases, with 11 bases left in between. Germline V CDR1 and CDR2: SEHNR, FQNEAQ (reference sequence). CDR3 nucleotide sequence: TGTGCCAGCAGCTTGGGGGGCGTAACCTACGAGCAGTACTTC. Translation gives CASSLGGVTYEQYF.

This chain joins TRBV11-2 and TRBJ2-6; D not resolved. The CDR3 covers 18 residues. The V and J ends lost 0 bases and 0 bases respectively, with 12 bases between them. Germline assignment: CDR1 SGHAT and CDR2 FQNNGV. This CDR3 is CASSLEVPGTSGANVLTF. The CDR3 DNA reads TGTGCCAGCAGCTTAGAAGTGCCCGGCACCTCTGGGGCCAACGTCCTGACTTTC.

This clone is a singleton in its sample. This chain joins TRBV30 and TRBJ2-2, with D perhaps TRBD2 (5 bases). V was pared by 0 bases and J by 4 bases, with 9 bases between. There are 14 residues in the CDR3. Per the germline V gene, CDR1 is GTSNPN and CDR2 is SVGIG (reference sequence). The CDR3 nucleotides are TGTGCCTGGAGTGTTACCCGGGGCACCGGGGAGCTGTTTTTT. It codes for CAWSVTRGTGELFF. The variable domain in full, completed from reference TRBV30 and TRBJ2-2, reads SQTIHQWPATLVQPVGSPLSLECTVEGTSNPNLYWYRQAAGRGLQLLFYSVGIGQISSEVPQNLSASRPQDRQFILSSKKLLLSDSGFYLCAWSVTRGTGELFFGEGSRLTVL.

The chain has TRBV3-1 (or the pseudogene TRBV3-2) and TRBJ2-2; TRBD1 aligns across 11 bases. The J segment lost 7 bases and the V segment lost 3 bases, leaving 10 bases of the junction unmatched. Germline CDR1 and CDR2: LGHDT and YNNKEL (reference sequence). CDR3 length: 17 amino acids. CDR3 in DNA: TGTGCCAGCAGCCACGCCGGGACAGGGGGGCGGGTCGGGGAGCTGTTTTTT. It is translated as CASSHAGTGGRVGELFF.

V is TRBV7-2 and J is TRBJ2-3; 7 bases map to TRBD1. The germline CDR1 and CDR2 sequences are SGHTA and FQGNSA. With 5 bases clipped from V and 2 bases from J, the junction kept 13 bases outside the gene matches. CDR3 length: 17 residues. The CDR3 loop is CASSLQGVGVLTDTQYF. CDR3 nucleotides: TGTGCCAGCAGCCTCCAGGGGGTAGGGGTTCTCACAGATACGCAGTATTTT.

V usage is TRBV19 and J usage is TRBJ1-1; the D is unclear. Germline V gives CDR1 LNHDA, CDR2 SQIVND (reference sequence). V lost 6 bases, J lost 3 bases, and 11 bases lay in between. This CDR3 region has 13 residues. The CDR3: CASSELGYTEAFF. The CDR3 DNA reads TGTGCCAGTAGCGAGCTCGGGTACACTGAAGCTTTCTTT.

V gene TRBV4-1 combines with J gene TRBJ1-1, with TRBD1 identical over 7 bases. V was pared by 3 bases and J by 5 bases, with 6 bases of the junction left unmatched. CDR1 is MGHRA, CDR2 YSYEKL, per germline. The CDR3 length is 14 residues. The DNA for the CDR3 is TGCGCCAGCAGCCACAGACAGGGTATGACTGAAGCTTTCTTT. This codes for CASSHRQGMTEAFF.

J is TRBJ1-5 and V is TRBV12-3 or TRBV12-4; D call uncertain. Between the trimmed V and J ends, which lost 1 base and 7 bases, there was a span of 2 bases. This CDR3 comprises 11 residues. The CDR3 region has the DNA TGTGCCAGCAGTTTAGGCCAGCCCCAGCATTTT. Protein product: CASSLGQPQHF.

This clone was detected once. The chain has TRBV2 and TRBJ1-1; D possibly corresponds to TRBD1 (6 bases). The ends were cut back, 4 bases at V and 12 bases at J, with 12 bases in the middle. In germline, CDR1 is SNHLY, CDR2 FYNNEI. CDR3 size: 11 residues. DNA for the CDR3: TGTGCCAGCAGTGTTAGGACAGACCCTTTCTTT. Translation: CASSVRTDPFF.

The chain carries TRBV19 and TRBJ1-2, with 9 positions matching TRBD1. With 7 bases clipped from V and 9 bases from J, the junction kept 21 bases outside the gene matches. In germline, CDR1 is LNHDA, CDR2 SQIVND (reference sequence). The CDR3 extends over 17 amino acids. CDR3 sequence: CASTIRLTRRTGESYTF. DNA of the CDR3: TGTGCCAGTACAATTCGTCTAACCCGGCGGACAGGGGAGAGCTACACCTTC.

This clone was seen just once. The chain links TRBV3-1 (or the pseudogene TRBV3-2) to TRBJ1-2; TRBD1 is a possible D gene (5 bases). The CDR3 sequence is 14 residues long. Germline V lookup: CDR1 LGHDT, CDR2 YNNKEL (reference sequence). With 4 bases removed from V and 6 bases from J, the gap between germline ends came to 15 bases. The CDR3 region is CASSRSGGSDGYTF. In DNA form, the CDR3 reads TGTGCCAGCAGCCGGAGCGGGGGGAGTGATGGCTACACCTTC.

The chain couples TRBV27 to TRBJ2-3, with a tentative D call TRBD1 (6 bases). This CDR3 has 13 amino acids. Germline V gene sequence: CDR1 MNHEY, CDR2 SMNVEV (reference sequence). Trimming cost V 6 bases and J 6 bases, with 13 bases left between them. As DNA, the CDR3 is TGTGCCAGCAGCTTTACAGGGTCGGATACGCAGTATTTT. Translation gives CASSFTGSDTQYF.

The chain links TRBV28 to TRBJ2-7; 8 bases agree with TRBD2. The junction had 6 bases not matched to a gene; V was cut back by 4 bases and J by 4 bases. Germline-derived CDR1 and CDR2 are MDHEN and SYDVKM. This CDR3 has 14 residues. The CDR3 DNA is TGTGCCAGCAGTTCCCCCGGGGGGGGGTACGAGCAGTACTTC. This encodes CASSSPGGGYEQYF.

The rearrangement joins TRBV19 to TRBJ1-1; D not resolved. Trimming cost V 9 bases and J 0 bases, with 14 bases left between them. The CDR3 spans 14 residues. From germline, CDR1 is LNHDA and CDR2 SQIVND (reference sequence). CDR3 DNA: TGTGCCAGCTACGGGCAGTACATGAACACTGAAGCTTTCTTT. It translates to CASYGQYMNTEAFF. Drawing the rest from reference TRBV19 and TRBJ1-1, the complete variable domain is DGGITQSPKYLFRKEGQNVTLSCEQNLNHDAMYWYRQDPGQGLRLIYYSQIVNDFQKGDIAEGYSVSREKKESFPLTVTSAQKNPTAFYLCASYGQYMNTEAFFGQGTRLTVV.

The chain has TRBV5-6 and TRBJ1-5; 9 nucleotides line up with TRBD1. Germline CDR1 SGHDT, CDR2 YYEEEE. The CDR3 has 15 amino acids. J was trimmed by 7 bases and V by 2 bases; bases with no gene match: 7. This CDR3 reads CASSFWTGARQPQHF. The CDR3 DNA reads TGTGCCAGCAGCTTCTGGACAGGGGCTCGGCAGCCCCAGCATTTT.

The V gene is TRBV11-3, the J gene TRBJ2-1; D is unresolved. The germline V and J ends were trimmed by 6 bases and 0 bases, with 9 bases remaining between them. Per the germline V gene, CDR1 is SGHNT and CDR2 is YENEEA. This CDR3 is 14 amino acids long. For the CDR3, the DNA is TGTGCCAGCAGTGAGGCGAGCTCCTACAATGAGCAGTTCTTC. This translates into CASSEASSYNEQFF.